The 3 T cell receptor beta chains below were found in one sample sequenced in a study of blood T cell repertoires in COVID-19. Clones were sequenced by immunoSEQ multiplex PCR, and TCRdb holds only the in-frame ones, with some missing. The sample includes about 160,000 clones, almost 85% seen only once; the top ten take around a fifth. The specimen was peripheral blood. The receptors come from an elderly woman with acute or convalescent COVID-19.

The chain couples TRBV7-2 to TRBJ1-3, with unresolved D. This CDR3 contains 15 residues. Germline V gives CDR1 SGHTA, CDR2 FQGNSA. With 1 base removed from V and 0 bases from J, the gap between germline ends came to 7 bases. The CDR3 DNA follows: TGTGCCAGCAGCTTAGTTGGCAGCTCTGGAAACACCATATATTTT. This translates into CASSLVGSSGNTIYF. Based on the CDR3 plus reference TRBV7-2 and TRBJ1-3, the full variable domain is GAGVSQSPSNKVTEKGKDVELRCDPISGHTALYWYRQSLGQGLEFLIYFQGNSAPDKSGLPSDRFSAERTGGSVSTLTIQRTQQEDSAVYLCASSLVGSSGNTIYFGEGSWLTVV.

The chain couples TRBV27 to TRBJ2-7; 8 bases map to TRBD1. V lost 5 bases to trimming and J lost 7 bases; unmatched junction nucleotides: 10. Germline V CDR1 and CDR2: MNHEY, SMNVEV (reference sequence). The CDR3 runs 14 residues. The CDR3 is CASSLLPTGEEQYF. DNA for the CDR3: TGTGCCAGCAGTCTCCTTCCGACAGGGGAAGAGCAGTACTTC.

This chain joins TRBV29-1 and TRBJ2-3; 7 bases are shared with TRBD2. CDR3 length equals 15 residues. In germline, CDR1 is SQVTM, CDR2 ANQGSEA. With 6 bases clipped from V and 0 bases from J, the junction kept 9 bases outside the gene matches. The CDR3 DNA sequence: TGCAGCGTCGTTACCGCGGGAGCCAGCACAGATACGCAGTATTTT. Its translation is CSVVTAGASTDTQYF.